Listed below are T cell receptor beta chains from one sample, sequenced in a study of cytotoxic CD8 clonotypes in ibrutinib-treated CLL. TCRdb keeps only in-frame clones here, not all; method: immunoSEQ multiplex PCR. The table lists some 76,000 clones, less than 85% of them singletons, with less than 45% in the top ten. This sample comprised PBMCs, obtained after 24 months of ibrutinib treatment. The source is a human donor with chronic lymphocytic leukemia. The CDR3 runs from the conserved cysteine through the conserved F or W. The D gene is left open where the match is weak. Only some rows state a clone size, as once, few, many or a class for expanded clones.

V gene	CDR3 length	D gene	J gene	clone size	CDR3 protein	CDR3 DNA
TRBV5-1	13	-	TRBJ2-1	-	CASSLGLSNEQFF	TGCGCCAGCAGCTTGGGTCTTTCCAATGAGCAGTTCTTC
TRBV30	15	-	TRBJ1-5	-	CAQGPPGLKVQPQHF	TGTGCCCAAGGACCCCCCGGGTTAAAGGTTCAGCCCCAGCATTTT
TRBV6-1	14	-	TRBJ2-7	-	CASSEATGRYEQYF	TGTGCCAGCAGTGAAGCGACGGGGCGCTACGAGCAGTACTTC
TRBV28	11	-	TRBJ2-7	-	CASSLSDTRYF	TGTGCCAGCAGTTTATCGGACACGCGGTACTTC
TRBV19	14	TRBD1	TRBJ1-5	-	CASSTGAPNQPQHF	TGTGCCAGTAGCACAGGGGCGCCGAATCAGCCCCAGCATTTT
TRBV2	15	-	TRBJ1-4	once	CASSPMGGRVEKLFF	TGTGCCAGCAGTCCTATGGGTGGAAGGGTTGAAAAACTGTTTTTT
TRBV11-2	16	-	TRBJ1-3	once	CASSLGASFSGNTIYF	TGTGCCAGCAGCTTAGGGGCGTCTTTCTCTGGAAACACCATATATTTT
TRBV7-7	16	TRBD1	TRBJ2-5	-	CASSLSGQGAQETQYF	TGTGCTAGCAGCTTATCCGGACAGGGGGCCCAAGAGACCCAGTACTTC
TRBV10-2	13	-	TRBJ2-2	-	CASSANRAGELFF	TGCGCCAGCAGTGCAAACAGGGCCGGGGAGCTGTTTTTT
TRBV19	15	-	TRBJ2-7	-	CASSIPSGSTYEQYF	TGTGCCAGTAGTATCCCCAGCGGGTCCACCTACGAGCAGTACTTC
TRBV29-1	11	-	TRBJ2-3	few	CSVEDTDTQYF	TGCAGCGTTGAAGACACAGATACGCAGTATTTT
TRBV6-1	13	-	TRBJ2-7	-	CASQALTAYEQYF	TGTGCCAGCCAAGCCCTAACAGCCTACGAGCAGTACTTC
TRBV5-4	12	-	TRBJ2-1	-	CASSLDLREQFF	TGTGCCAGCAGCTTGGACTTACGGGAGCAGTTCTTC
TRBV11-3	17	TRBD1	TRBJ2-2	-	CATSQINRGCYTGELFF	TGTGCCACAAGCCAAATAAACAGGGGGTGTTACACCGGGGAGCTGTTTTTT
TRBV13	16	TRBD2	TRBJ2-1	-	CASSTPTSGGYNEQFF	TGTGCCAGCAGCACCCCGACTAGCGGAGGATACAATGAGCAGTTCTTC
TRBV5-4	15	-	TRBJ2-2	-	CASSRGTANTGELFF	TGTGCCAGCAGCCGGGGGACAGCGAACACCGGGGAGCTGTTTTTT
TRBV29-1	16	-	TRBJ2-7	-	CSVAGYKGRLAYEQYF	TGCAGCGTTGCGGGGTATAAGGGACGGTTGGCCTACGAGCAGTACTTC
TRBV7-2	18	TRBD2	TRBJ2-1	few	CASSLAHPGLAGYNEQFF	TGTGCCAGCAGCTTAGCCCATCCGGGACTAGCGGGATACAATGAGCAGTTCTTC
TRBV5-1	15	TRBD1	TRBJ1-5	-	CASSLGQGDYQPQHF	TGCGCCAGCAGCTTGGGACAGGGCGATTATCAGCCCCAGCATTTT
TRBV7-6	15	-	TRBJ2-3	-	CASSPETSGTDTQYF	TGTGCCAGCAGCCCCGAAACGTCAGGAACAGATACGCAGTATTTT
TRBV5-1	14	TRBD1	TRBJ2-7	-	CASSSRDSDYEQYF	TGCGCCAGCAGCTCCCGGGACAGCGACTACGAGCAGTACTTC
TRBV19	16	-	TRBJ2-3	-	CASSPLRATGTDTQYF	TGTGCCAGTAGTCCCCTTAGGGCCACCGGCACAGATACGCAGTATTTT
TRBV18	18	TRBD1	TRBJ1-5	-	CASSHRDRGYYSNQPQHF	TGTGCCAGCTCACATCGGGACAGGGGCTATTATAGCAATCAGCCCCAGCATTTT
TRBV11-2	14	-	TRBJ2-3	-	CASSLGHSTDTQYF	TGTGCCAGCAGCTTAGGCCATAGCACAGATACGCAGTATTTT
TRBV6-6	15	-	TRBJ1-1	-	CASRPTSTLNTEAFF	TGTGCCAGCAGGCCCACAAGTACCCTGAACACTGAAGCTTTCTTT
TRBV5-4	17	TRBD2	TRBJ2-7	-	CASTTFGRSGRNYEQYF	TGTGCCAGCACCACTTTCGGACGTAGCGGGAGGAACTACGAGCAGTACTTC
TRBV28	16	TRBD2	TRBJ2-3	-	CASGSGAHKGSDTQYF	TGTGCCAGCGGTAGCGGGGCCCACAAGGGGTCAGATACGCAGTATTTT
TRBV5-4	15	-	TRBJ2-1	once	CASSLARGSYNEQFF	TGTGCCAGCAGCTTGGCCCGGGGTTCCTACAATGAGCAGTTCTTC
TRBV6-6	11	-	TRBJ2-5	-	CASSPRGTQYF	TGTGCCAGCAGCCCTCGGGGGACCCAGTACTTC
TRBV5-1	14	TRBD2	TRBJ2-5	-	CASSFSGGGETQYF	TGCGCCAGCAGCTTTAGCGGGGGGGGAGAGACCCAGTACTTC
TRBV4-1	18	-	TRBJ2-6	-	CASSPRDMGGSGANVLTF	TGCGCCAGCAGCCCCCGGGACATGGGTGGCTCTGGGGCCAACGTCCTGACTTTC
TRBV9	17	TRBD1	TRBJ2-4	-	CASSPPTGREAKNIQYF	TGTGCCAGCAGCCCCCCGACAGGGAGAGAGGCCAAAAACATTCAGTACTTC
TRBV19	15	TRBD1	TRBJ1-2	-	CASSISGTGNYGYTF	TGTGCCAGTAGTATTTCCGGGACAGGGAACTATGGCTACACCTTC
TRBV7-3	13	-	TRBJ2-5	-	CASSLNEKETQYF	TGTGCCAGCAGCTTAAATGAAAAAGAGACCCAGTACTTC
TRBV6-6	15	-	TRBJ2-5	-	CASSYGGTAYETQYF	TGTGCCAGCAGTTACGGGGGGACCGCTTATGAGACCCAGTACTTC
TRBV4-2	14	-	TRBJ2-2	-	CASSQDRVPGELFF	TGTGCCAGCAGCCAAGATCGGGTCCCCGGGGAGCTGTTTTTT
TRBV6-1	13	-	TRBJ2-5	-	CASSEGRARTQYF	TGTGCCAGCAGTGAAGGCAGGGCGAGGACCCAGTACTTC
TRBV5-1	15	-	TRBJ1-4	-	CASSLTGYTNEKLFF	TGCGCCAGCAGCCTCACAGGGTATACTAATGAAAAACTGTTTTTT
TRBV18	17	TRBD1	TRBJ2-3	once	CASSPLPGQGGTDTQYF	TGTGCCAGCTCACCACTACCGGGACAGGGGGGCACAGATACGCAGTATTTT